The 17 T cell receptor beta chains below all came from one sample that was sequenced in a study of cytomegalovirus exposure and HLA in healthy donors. PCR involved 60 Vbeta and 13 Jbeta primers. Produced via immunoSEQ multiplex PCR; TCRdb's table is partial and in-frame only. The sample lists some 90,000 clones, about 81% seen once, with roughly 1.4% in the top ten. The sequencing sample was made of PBMCs. The receptors stem from a man aged 35 to 55 in good health and CMV-seronegative.

The J gene is TRBJ2-1, the V gene TRBV5-5; 7 nucleotides agree with TRBD2. Germline V gene data show CDR1 as SGHKS and CDR2 as YYEKEE (reference sequence). This CDR3 is 15 amino acids long. V gave up 2 bases and J gave up 2 bases; unmatched junction bases: 4. The CDR3 loop reads CASSFGLVPYNEQFF. The CDR3 DNA reads as TGTGCCAGCAGCTTCGGACTAGTTCCCTACAATGAGCAGTTCTTC.

This chain joins TRBV6-5 and TRBJ1-4; TRBD1 is a possible D gene (5 bases). Trimming took off 6 bases at V and 5 bases at J, with 16 bases between the two ends. The CDR3 is made up of 15 amino acids. Per the germline V gene, CDR1 is MNHEY and CDR2 is SVGAGI. CDR3 sequence reads: CASRLMGGGNEKLFF. The DNA of the CDR3 is TGTGCCAGCAGACTGATGGGCGGGGGGAATGAAAAACTGTTTTTT.

This chain connects TRBV27 to TRBJ1-1; the D gene is possibly TRBD1 (5 bases). This CDR3 comprises 14 residues. Germline CDR1 is MNHEY and CDR2 is SMNVEV (reference sequence). V was pared by 5 bases and J by 1 base, with 11 bases between. DNA of the CDR3: TGTGCCAGCAGTATAAGGGGTGGGAACACTGAAGCTTTCTTT. It is translated as CASSIRGGNTEAFF.

The gene calls are TRBV15 and TRBJ2-3; tentative D call: TRBD1 (6 bases). V dropped 0 bases and J dropped 2 bases, with 15 bases sitting between them. The germline V gene has CDR1 LNHNV and CDR2 YYDKDF (reference sequence). This CDR3 comprises 17 residues. Here the CDR3 DNA reads TGTGCCACCAGCAGAGATTGGTCAGGGGTTTACACAGATACGCAGTATTTT. It yields the protein CATSRDWSGVYTDTQYF.

This chain connects TRBV5-1 to TRBJ1-5, with TRBD1 as a possible D gene (5 bases). Germline CDR1 and CDR2: SGHRS and YFSETQ. CDR3 length equals 14 residues. V was clipped by 0 bases and J by 4 bases, with 8 bases between them. CDR3 DNA: TGCGCCAGCAGCTTGGAGGCAGGGAATCAGCCCCAGCATTTT. Its protein is CASSLEAGNQPQHF.

This clone has a single count. V gene TRBV28 combines with J gene TRBJ1-1, with D perhaps TRBD1 (5 bases). CDR3 length equals 13 residues. Germline assignment: CDR1 MDHEN and CDR2 SYDVKM. The germline V and J ends were trimmed by 4 bases and 4 bases, with 10 bases remaining between them. The CDR3 coding sequence is TGTGCCAGCAGTTGGCTGGGGGGCACTGAAGCTTTCTTT. Its protein product is CASSWLGGTEAFF. Full variable domain (outside the CDR3, taken from reference TRBV28 and TRBJ1-1): DVKVTQSSRYLVKRTGEKVFLECVQDMDHENMFWYRQDPGLGLRLIYFSYDVKMKEKGDIPEGYSVSREKKERFSLILESASTNQTSMYLCASSWLGGTEAFFGQGTRLTVV.

In regard to this clone: The junction differs from germline at one of its ends, possibly a read error. This specimen includes other DNA sequences encoding the same CDR3. This sequence joins TRBV7-9 and TRBJ1-5; D might be TRBD1 (5 bases). The CDR3 consists of 14 residues. Germline V lookup: CDR1 SEHNR, CDR2 FQNEAQ (reference sequence). The CDR3 DNA sequence: TGTGCCAGCAGCCAGGGCGGTGGAAATCAGCCCCAGCACTTT. Translating gives CASSQGGGNQPQHF. Based on the CDR3 plus reference TRBV7-9 and TRBJ1-5, the full variable domain is DTGVSQNPRHKITKRGQNVTFRCDPISEHNRLYWYRQTLGQGPEFLTYFQNEAQLEKSRLLSDRFSAERPKGSFSTLEIQRTEQGDSAMYLCASSQGGGNQPQHFGDGTRLSIL.

The CDR3 sequence: CASSYSSYSQPQHF. CDR3 nucleotides: TGTGCCAGCAGTTACTCGAGCTATAGTCAGCCCCAGCATTTT. V is TRBV6-5 and J is TRBJ1-5; unclear D gene. The CDR3 totals 14 residues. Germline lookup yields CDR1 MNHEY and CDR2 SVGAGI. The V end was cut by 0 bases, the J end by 6 bases, with 9 bases between.

This clone was counted between two and nine times. The V and J genes are TRBV5-1 and TRBJ1-2, with D perhaps matching TRBD1 (5 bases). The V end was cut by 5 bases, the J end by 8 bases, with 16 bases between. CDR3 size: 13 residues. Germline-derived CDR1 and CDR2 are SGHRS and YFSETQ. The CDR3 spells CASSDGGGGGYTF. DNA of the CDR3: TGCGCCAGCAGTGACGGGGGGGGTGGAGGCTACACCTTC.

This rearrangement joins TRBV5-6 to TRBJ2-3; the D is unclear. V was cut by 2 bases and J by 2 bases, with 9 bases left in between. CDR3 size: 14 residues. Germline CDR1 reads SGHDT; CDR2 reads YYEEEE. DNA of the CDR3: TGTGCCAGCAGCTTTATCGGGTCCACAGATACGCAGTATTTT. Translating gives CASSFIGSTDTQYF.

The CDR3 DNA follows: TGTGCCAGCAGCGTAGGAGAAACCAACACCGGGGAGCTGTTTTTT. As protein: CASSVGETNTGELFF. The V gene is TRBV9, the J gene TRBJ2-2; D unresolved. The CDR3 totals 15 residues. CDR1 and CDR2 from the germline V gene are SGDLS and YYNGEE. Trimming stripped 0 bases from V and 2 bases from J, with 8 bases between.

The rearrangement links TRBV30 to TRBJ1-1, with D maybe TRBD1 (5 bases). CDR1 and CDR2 (germline): GTSNPN, SVGIG (reference sequence). This CDR3 region has 13 residues. With 5 bases removed from V and 1 base from J, the gap between germline ends came to 11 bases. CDR3 residues: CAWEQGTNTEAFF. Here the CDR3 DNA reads TGTGCCTGGGAGCAGGGAACGAACACTGAAGCTTTCTTT. Based on the CDR3 plus reference TRBV30 and TRBJ1-1, the full variable domain is SQTIHQWPATLVQPVGSPLSLECTVEGTSNPNLYWYRQAAGRGLQLLFYSVGIGQISSEVPQNLSASRPQDRQFILSSKKLLLSDSGFYLCAWEQGTNTEAFFGQGTRLTVV.

The chain combines TRBV2 with TRBJ2-5, with D possibly matching TRBD1 (5 bases). V gave up 4 bases and J gave up 6 bases, with 12 bases separating them. Germline V gene data show CDR1 as SNHLY and CDR2 as FYNNEI. The CDR3 extends over 13 amino acids. The CDR3 nucleotides read TGTGCCAGCAGTGTTCAGGGTGTCAAGACCCAGTACTTC. Protein sequence: CASSVQGVKTQYF.

This clone has a single count. The V gene is TRBV7-6, the J gene TRBJ2-1; the D gene is possibly TRBD1 (6 bases). The V end lost 5 bases, the J end lost 6 bases, and 14 bases lay between the germline ends. Germline V lookup: CDR1 SGHVS, CDR2 FNYEAQ. This CDR3 spans 14 amino acids. CDR3 in DNA: TGTGCCAGCAGCAACCGGGACACCGCCAATGAGCAGTTCTTC. Translating gives CASSNRDTANEQFF.

J is TRBJ2-7 and V is TRBV7-9, with 8 nucleotides matching TRBD1. Germline loops: CDR1 SEHNR, CDR2 FQNEAQ (reference sequence). V trimming: 8 bases; J trimming: 10 bases; junction bases outside the gene matches: 19. The CDR3 length is 15 residues. The CDR3 is CASGRSQGAPGPQYF. The CDR3 DNA is TGTGCCAGCGGGAGGTCTCAGGGGGCTCCGGGACCCCAGTACTTC.

The chain has TRBV7-9 and TRBJ2-2; a weak D match, TRBD1 (5 bases). CDR1 and CDR2 from the germline V gene are SEHNR and FQNEAQ (reference sequence). With 5 bases removed from V and 3 bases from J, the gap between germline ends came to 16 bases. This CDR3 is built from 16 residues. CDR3 bases: TGTGCCAGCAGCCCCCAGGTGGGGCTCTACACCGGGGAGCTGTTTTTT. Translating gives CASSPQVGLYTGELFF.

The chain carries TRBV15 and TRBJ2-5; TRBD2 agrees at 8 bases. The J call may be incorrect, as the DNA end agrees better with TRBJ2-7. CDR1 is LNHNV, CDR2 YYDKDF, per germline (reference sequence). This CDR3 is built from 16 residues. CDR3 sequence (DNA): TGTGCCACCAGCAGGAAGGGCGGGGGGCGATTCGACGAGCAGTACTTC. Its translation is CATSRKGGGRFDEQYF.